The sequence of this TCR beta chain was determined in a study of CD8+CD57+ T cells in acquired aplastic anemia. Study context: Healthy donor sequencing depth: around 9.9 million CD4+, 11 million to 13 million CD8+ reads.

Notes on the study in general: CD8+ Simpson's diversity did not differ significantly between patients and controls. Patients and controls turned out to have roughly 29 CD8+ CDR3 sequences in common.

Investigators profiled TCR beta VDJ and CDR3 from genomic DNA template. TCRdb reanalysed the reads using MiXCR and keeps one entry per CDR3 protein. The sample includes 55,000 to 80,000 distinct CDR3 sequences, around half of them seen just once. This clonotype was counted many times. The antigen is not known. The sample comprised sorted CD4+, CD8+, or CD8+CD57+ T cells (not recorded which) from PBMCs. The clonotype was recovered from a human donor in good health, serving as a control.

The DNA of the CDR3 is TGTGCCAGCAGCTTAGCCCCCACAGATACGCAGTATTTT. Its protein product is CASSLAPTDTQYF. This chain connects TRBV7-6 to TRBJ2-3; D gene unclear. This CDR3 region has 13 residues. Trimming stripped 0 bases from V and 2 bases from J, with 3 bases between. Germline CDR1 and CDR2: SGHVS and FNYEAQ. Complete variable domain (other parts from reference TRBV7-6 and TRBJ2-3): GAGVSQSPRYKVTKRGQDVALRCDPISGHVSLYWYRQALGQGPEFLTYFNYEAQQDKSGLPNDRFSAERPEGSISTLTIQRTEQRDSAMYRCASSLAPTDTQYFGPGTRLTVL.